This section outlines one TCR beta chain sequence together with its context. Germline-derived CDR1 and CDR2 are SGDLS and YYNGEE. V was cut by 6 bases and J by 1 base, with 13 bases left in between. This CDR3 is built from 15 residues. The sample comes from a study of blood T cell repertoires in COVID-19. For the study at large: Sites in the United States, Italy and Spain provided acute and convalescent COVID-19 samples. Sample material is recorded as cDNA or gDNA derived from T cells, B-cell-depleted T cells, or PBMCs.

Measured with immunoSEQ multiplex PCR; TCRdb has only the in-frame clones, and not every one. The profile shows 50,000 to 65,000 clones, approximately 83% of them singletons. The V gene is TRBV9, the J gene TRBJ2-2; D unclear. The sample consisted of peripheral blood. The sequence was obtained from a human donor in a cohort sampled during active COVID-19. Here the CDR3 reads CASKKQSGNTGELFF. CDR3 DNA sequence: TGTGCCAGCAAGAAGCAGTCGGGGAACACCGGGGAGCTGTTTTTT. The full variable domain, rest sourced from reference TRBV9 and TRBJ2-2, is DSGVTQTPKHLITATGQRVTLRCSPRSGDLSVYWYQQSLDQGLQFLIQYYNGEERAKGNILERFSAQQFPDLHSELNLSSLELGDSALYFCASKKQSGNTGELFFGEGSRLTVL.